This T cell receptor beta chain is drawn from a study of T cells after posttransplantation cyclophosphamide. This CDR3 contains 14 residues. Unmatched junction bases numbered 1, after V lost 3 bases and J lost 4 bases. Germline V gene sequence: CDR1 KGHSH, CDR2 LQKENI. TCRdb's copy holds only in-frame clones and misses some; the assay was immunoSEQ multiplex PCR. Of 25,000 to 35,000 clones in the sample, around nine tenths are singletons; the top ten hold around 0.23%. In its sample, this clone was seen once. Cells defined as naive were viable CD3+CD4+ or CD3+CD8+ and CCR7+CD45RA+CD45RO-CD95-CD27+CD28+. This related bone marrow graft donor gave peripheral blood on the day of marrow donation.

The sequence came from a woman aged 55-75 years in good health, CMV-negative, and a related stem cell transplant donor. The chain is built from TRBV18 and TRBJ1-5; TRBD1 matches at 9 bases. The specimen was naive CD4+ T cells sorted from PBMCs. The DNA of the CDR3 is TGTGCCAGCTCACCCGGGACAGGGAATCAGCCCCAGCATTTT. Translating gives CASSPGTGNQPQHF.